This TCR beta chain was identified in a study of CD8 T cells in Susac syndrome. About the study: Clinically active disease was present in 5 or 6 of the sequenced Susac syndrome patients. About 8 of these patients were in remission.

Between the trimmed V and J ends, which lost 4 bases and 4 bases, there was a span of 16 bases. Germline V gene data show CDR1 as LGHDT and CDR2 as YNNKEL (reference sequence). This CDR3 spans 15 amino acids. RNA in amounts of 0.5 to 1 ug was reverse transcribed with random hexamers. TCRdb reanalysed the immunoSEQ multiplex PCR reads using MiXCR and keeps one entry per CDR3 protein. The sample holds 170,000 or so distinct CDR3 sequences, approximately 94% seen once. This chain links TRBV3-1 with TRBJ1-2; D might be TRBD1 (6 bases). This TCR was recovered from a human donor with Susac syndrome. What was sequenced was CD4+ T cells from PBMCs. CDR3 protein: CASSLRGAFGYGYTF. CDR3 sequence (DNA): TGTGCCAGCAGCCTCCGGGGGGCTTTTGGCTATGGCTACACCTTC.